This is a list of T cell receptor beta chains from one sample in a study of blood T cell repertoires in COVID-19. Measured with immunoSEQ multiplex PCR; TCRdb has only the in-frame clones, and not every one. The top ten clones hold roughly 2% of a sample with around 420,000 clones, 88% of them seen once. Specimen: PBMCs or T cells enriched from blood (not recorded which). The receptors shown here come from a woman aged 40 to 50 with acute COVID-19. CDR3s include the opening cysteine and the closing phenylalanine or tryptophan. The D gene is left open where the match is weak. Expanded clones get a size class; other rows say once, few or many, or leave the size out.

>TRBV19|many|TRBJ2-3|-
CASKREVGTDTQYF
TGTGCCAGTAAAAGAGAGGTCGGCACAGATACGCAGTATTTT
>TRBV19|-|TRBJ1-2|-
CASSIVESNYGYTF
TGTGCCAGTAGTATAGTTGAGTCTAACTATGGCTACACCTTC
>TRBV5-1|-|TRBJ2-3|TRBD2
CASSGGVADTQYF
TGCGCCAGCAGCGGGGGGGTTGCGGATACGCAGTATTTT
>TRBV27|-|TRBJ2-7|-
CASSPILQGSEQYF
TGTGCCAGCAGTCCGATTCTTCAGGGAAGCGAGCAGTACTTC
>TRBV30|-|TRBJ1-5|TRBD1
CACSTGEPQPQHF
TGTGCCTGTTCTACAGGGGAACCTCAGCCCCAGCATTTT
>TRBV2|once|TRBJ2-7|-
CASSAGGSIAYEQYF
TGTGCCAGCAGCGCCGGAGGGAGTATTGCTTACGAGCAGTACTTC
>TRBV12-3/TRBV12-4|-|TRBJ1-1|-
CASSLDNTEAFF
TGTGCCAGCAGCTTAGATAATACTGAAGCTTTCTTT
>TRBV6-5|once|TRBJ1-6|-
CASSYSSAQGNSPLHF
TGTGCCAGCAGTTACTCGTCCGCCCAGGGGAATTCACCCCTCCACTTT
>TRBV30|-|TRBJ1-6|TRBD1
CAWSSHGQGEDSPLHF
TGTGCCTGGAGTTCCCATGGACAGGGTGAGGATTCACCCCTCCACTTT
>TRBV5-1|-|TRBJ1-4|-
CASSSDNNNEKLFF
TGCGCCAGCAGCTCGGACAACAATAATGAAAAACTGTTTTTT
>TRBV6-5|-|TRBJ1-5|TRBD1
CASSPLTGKAKPQHF
TGTGCCAGCAGCCCGCTGACAGGGAAAGCGAAGCCCCAGCATTTT
>TRBV19|-|TRBJ1-5|-
CASSQQVNQPQHF
TGTGCCAGTAGTCAACAGGTCAATCAGCCCCAGCATTTT
>TRBV19|-|TRBJ1-5|TRBD1
CASSPSTGQGVTPQHF
TGTGCCAGTAGTCCCTCCACCGGACAGGGCGTAACGCCCCAGCATTTT
>TRBV14|-|TRBJ2-2|TRBD1
CASSQRQGADTGELFF
TGTGCCAGCAGCCAGAGACAGGGGGCGGACACCGGGGAGCTGTTTTTT
>TRBV5-4|-|TRBJ1-1|TRBD1
CASSGNRGGTEAFF
TGTGCCAGCAGCGGTAACAGGGGAGGTACTGAAGCTTTCTTT
>TRBV3-1/TRBV3-2|few|TRBJ1-1|TRBD1
CASSPGTGRRGTEAFF
TGTGCCAGCAGCCCTGGGACAGGGAGGAGGGGCACTGAAGCTTTCTTT
>TRBV10-2|-|TRBJ1-4|-
CASSESSFATNEKLFF
TGCGCCAGCAGTGAGTCGAGTTTTGCAACTAATGAAAAACTGTTTTTT
>TRBV5-1|-|TRBJ1-4|TRBD1
CASSLVGQGVDTNEKLFF
TGCGCCAGCAGCTTGGTGGGACAGGGCGTCGACACTAATGAAAAACTGTTTTTT
>TRBV11-3|-|TRBJ2-2|TRBD1
CASSSRTGSTGELFF
TGTGCCAGCAGCTCCAGGACAGGGAGCACCGGGGAGCTGTTTTTT
>TRBV10-1|-|TRBJ1-1|TRBD1
CASSESGTGKTEAFF
TGCGCCAGCAGTGAGTCTGGGACAGGGAAGACTGAAGCTTTCTTT
>TRBV12-3/TRBV12-4|-|TRBJ2-3|-
CASSFLSSDTQYF
TGTGCCAGCAGTTTCCTTAGTTCAGATACGCAGTATTTT
>TRBV25-1|-|TRBJ2-7|-
CASSEYGGKYF
TGTGCCAGCAGTGAATACGGAGGGAAGTACTTC
>TRBV5-4|-|TRBJ2-5|TRBD1
CASSSTGGPETQYF
TGTGCCAGCAGCTCGACAGGGGGCCCGGAGACCCAGTACTTC
>TRBV9|few|TRBJ2-7|-
CASSVSWDTSFEQYF
TGTGCCAGCAGCGTATCCTGGGACACTTCGTTCGAGCAGTACTTC
>TRBV12-3/TRBV12-4|-|TRBJ1-5|-
CASSPGVRPQHF
TGTGCCAGCAGCCCTGGAGTTCGGCCCCAGCATTTT
>TRBV10-3|-|TRBJ2-6|-
CAISEGANGANVLTF
TGTGCCATCAGTGAGGGGGCTAATGGGGCCAACGTCCTGACTTTC
>TRBV24-1|-|TRBJ2-3|TRBD2
CATSDSGLAGTTDTQYF
TGTGCCACCAGTGATTCGGGACTAGCGGGAACCACAGATACGCAGTATTTT
>TRBV7-2|-|TRBJ1-1|-
CASSLVGRTEAFF
TGTGCCAGCAGCTTAGTGGGGAGGACTGAAGCTTTCTTT
>TRBV27|once|TRBJ2-7|-
CASSPKTGYEQYF
TGTGCCAGCAGCCCCAAAACAGGCTACGAGCAGTACTTC